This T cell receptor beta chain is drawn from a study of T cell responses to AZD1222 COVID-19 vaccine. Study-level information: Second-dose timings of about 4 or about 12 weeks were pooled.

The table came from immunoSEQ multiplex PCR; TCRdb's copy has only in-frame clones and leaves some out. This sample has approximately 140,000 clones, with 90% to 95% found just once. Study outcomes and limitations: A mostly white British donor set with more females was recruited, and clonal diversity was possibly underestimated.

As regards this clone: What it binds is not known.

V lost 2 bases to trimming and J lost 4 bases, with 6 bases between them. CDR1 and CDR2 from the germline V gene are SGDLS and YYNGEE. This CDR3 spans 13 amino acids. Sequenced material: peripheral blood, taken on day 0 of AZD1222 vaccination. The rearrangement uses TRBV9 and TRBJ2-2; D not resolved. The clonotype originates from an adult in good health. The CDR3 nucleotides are TGTGCCAGCAGCGTTCTCAGCACCGGGGAGCTGTTTTTT. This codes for CASSVLSTGELFF.